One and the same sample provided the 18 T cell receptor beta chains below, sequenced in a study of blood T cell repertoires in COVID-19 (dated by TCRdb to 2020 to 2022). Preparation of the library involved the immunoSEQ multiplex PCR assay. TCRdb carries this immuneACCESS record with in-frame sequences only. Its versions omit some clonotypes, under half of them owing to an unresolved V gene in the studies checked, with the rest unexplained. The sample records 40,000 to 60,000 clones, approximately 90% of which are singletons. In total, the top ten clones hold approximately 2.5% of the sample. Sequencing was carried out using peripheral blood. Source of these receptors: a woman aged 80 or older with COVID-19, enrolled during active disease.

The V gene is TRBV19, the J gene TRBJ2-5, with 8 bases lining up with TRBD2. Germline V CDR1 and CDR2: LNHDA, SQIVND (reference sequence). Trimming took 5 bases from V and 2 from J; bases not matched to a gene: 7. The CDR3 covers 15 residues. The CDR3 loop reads CASSPTSGPQETQYF. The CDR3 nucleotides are TGTGCCAGTAGTCCTACTAGCGGACCACAAGAGACCCAGTACTTC. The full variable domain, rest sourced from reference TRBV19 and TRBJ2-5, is DGGITQSPKYLFRKEGQNVTLSCEQNLNHDAMYWYRQDPGQGLRLIYYSQIVNDFQKGDIAEGYSVSREKKESFPLTVTSAQKNPTAFYLCASSPTSGPQETQYFGPGTRLLVL.

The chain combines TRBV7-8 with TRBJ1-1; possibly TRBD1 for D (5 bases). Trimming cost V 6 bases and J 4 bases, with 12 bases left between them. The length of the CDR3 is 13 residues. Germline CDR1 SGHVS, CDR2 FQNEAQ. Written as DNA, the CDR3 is TGTGCCAGCAGTCGGGGGTTGAGCACTGAAGCTTTCTTT. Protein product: CASSRGLSTEAFF.

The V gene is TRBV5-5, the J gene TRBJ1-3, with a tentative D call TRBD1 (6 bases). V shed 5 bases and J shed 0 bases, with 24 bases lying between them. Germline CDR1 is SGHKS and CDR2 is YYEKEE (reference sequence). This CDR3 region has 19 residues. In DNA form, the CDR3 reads TGTGCCAGCAGGAATGGGGAAACGACAGGTCCAAGCTCTGGAAACACCATATATTTT. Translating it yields CASRNGETTGPSSGNTIYF.

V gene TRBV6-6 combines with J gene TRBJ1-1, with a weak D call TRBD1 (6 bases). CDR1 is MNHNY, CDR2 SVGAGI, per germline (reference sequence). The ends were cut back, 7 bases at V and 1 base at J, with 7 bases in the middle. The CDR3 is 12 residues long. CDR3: CASKQGNTEAFF. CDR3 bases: TGTGCCAGCAAACAGGGGAACACTGAAGCTTTCTTT.

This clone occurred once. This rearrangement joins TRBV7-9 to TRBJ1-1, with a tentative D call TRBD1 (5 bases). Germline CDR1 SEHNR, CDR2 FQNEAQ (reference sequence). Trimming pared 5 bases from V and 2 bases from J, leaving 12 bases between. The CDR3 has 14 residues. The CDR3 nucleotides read TGTGCCAGCAGCCCGGGACTATTTAACACTGAAGCTTTCTTT. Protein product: CASSPGLFNTEAFF.

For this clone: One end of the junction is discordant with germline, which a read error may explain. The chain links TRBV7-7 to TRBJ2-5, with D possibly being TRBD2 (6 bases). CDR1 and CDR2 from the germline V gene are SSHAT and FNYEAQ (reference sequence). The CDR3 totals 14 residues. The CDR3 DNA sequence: TGTGCTAGCAGCCGAGACGTGGGGAGGGAGACCCAGTACTTC. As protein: CASSRDVGRETQYF.

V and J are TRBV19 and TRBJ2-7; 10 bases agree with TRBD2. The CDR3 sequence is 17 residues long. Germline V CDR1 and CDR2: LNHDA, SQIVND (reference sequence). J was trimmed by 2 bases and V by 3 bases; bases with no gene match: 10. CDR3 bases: TGTGCCAGTAGTATGGCGGGGGAAGCGGGAGGGCCCTACGAGCAGTACTTC. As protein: CASSMAGEAGGPYEQYF.

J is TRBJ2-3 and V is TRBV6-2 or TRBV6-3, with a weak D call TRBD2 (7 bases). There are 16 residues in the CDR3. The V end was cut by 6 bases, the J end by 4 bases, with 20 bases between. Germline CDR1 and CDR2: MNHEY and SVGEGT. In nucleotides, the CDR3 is TGTGCCAGCAGCCCCCGGAAGAGGGGGGGCCCAGATACGCAGTATTTT. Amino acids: CASSPRKRGGPDTQYF.

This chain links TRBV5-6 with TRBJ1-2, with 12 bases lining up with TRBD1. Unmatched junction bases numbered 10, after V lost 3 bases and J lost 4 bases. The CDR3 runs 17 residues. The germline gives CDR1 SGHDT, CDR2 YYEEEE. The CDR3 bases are TGTGCCAGCAGCTGGGACACCGGGACAGGGGGCAGCTATGGCTACACCTTC. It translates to CASSWDTGTGGSYGYTF. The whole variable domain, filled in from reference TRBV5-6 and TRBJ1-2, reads DAGVTQSPTHLIKTRGQQVTLRCSPKSGHDTVSWYQQALGQGPQFIFQYYEEEERQRGNFPDRFSGHQFPNYSSELNVNALLLGDSALYLCASSWDTGTGGSYGYTFGSGTRLTVV.

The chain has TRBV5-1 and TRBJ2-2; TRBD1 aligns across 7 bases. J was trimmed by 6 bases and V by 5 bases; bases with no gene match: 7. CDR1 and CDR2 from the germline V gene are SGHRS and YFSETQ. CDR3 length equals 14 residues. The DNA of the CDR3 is TGCGCCAGCAGGGCCGGGACAGACGCCGGGGAGCTGTTTTTT. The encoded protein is CASRAGTDAGELFF.

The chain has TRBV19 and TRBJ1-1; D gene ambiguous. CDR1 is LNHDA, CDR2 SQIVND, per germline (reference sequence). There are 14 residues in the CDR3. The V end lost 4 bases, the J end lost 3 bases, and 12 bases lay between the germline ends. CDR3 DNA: TGTGCCAGTAGTAGGGGAGTTGTCGACACTGAAGCTTTCTTT. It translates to CASSRGVVDTEAFF.

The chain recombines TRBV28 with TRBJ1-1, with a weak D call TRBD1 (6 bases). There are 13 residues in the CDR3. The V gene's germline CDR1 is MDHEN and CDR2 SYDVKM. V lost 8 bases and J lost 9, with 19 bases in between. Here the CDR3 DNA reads TGTGCCAGCCCCGCAGGGGAGGGACCTCAAGCTTTCTTT. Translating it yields CASPAGEGPQAFF.

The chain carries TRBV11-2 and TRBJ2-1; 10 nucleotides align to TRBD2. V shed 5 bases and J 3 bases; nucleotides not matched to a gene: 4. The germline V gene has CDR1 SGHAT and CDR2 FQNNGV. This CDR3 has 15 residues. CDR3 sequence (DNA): TGTGCCAGCAGCAGAGCTAGCGGGAGCTACAATGAGCAGTTCTTC. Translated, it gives CASSRASGSYNEQFF.

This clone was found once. The CDR3 coding sequence is TGTGCCAGCTCACCACCGTTCCTTTCCCTCTACGAGCAGTACTTC. Its translation is CASSPPFLSLYEQYF. The chain links TRBV18 to TRBJ2-7, with no clear D. The germline V gene has CDR1 KGHSH and CDR2 LQKENI. V lost 0 bases to trimming and J lost 3 bases, with 12 bases between them. The CDR3 has 15 amino acids.

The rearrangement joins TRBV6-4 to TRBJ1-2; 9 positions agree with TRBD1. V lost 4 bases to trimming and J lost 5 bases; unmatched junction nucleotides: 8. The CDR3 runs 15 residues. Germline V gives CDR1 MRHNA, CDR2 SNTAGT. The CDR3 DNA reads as TGTGCCAGCAGTGCCTCTACCGGGACAGGGTATGGCTACACCTTC. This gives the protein CASSASTGTGYGYTF.

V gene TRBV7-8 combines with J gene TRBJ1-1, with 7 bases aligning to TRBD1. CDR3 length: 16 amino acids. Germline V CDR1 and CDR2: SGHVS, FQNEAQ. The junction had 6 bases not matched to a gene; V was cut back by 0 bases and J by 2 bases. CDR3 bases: TGTGCCAGCAGCTTAGCGCCGGGACAGACCAACACTGAAGCTTTCTTT. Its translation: CASSLAPGQTNTEAFF.

The CDR3 protein is CASSIDPPSFGYTF. CDR3 in DNA: TGTGCCAGTAGTATAGATCCCCCCTCCTTTGGCTACACCTTC. The V and J genes are TRBV19 and TRBJ1-2; the D is unclear. The CDR3 sequence is 14 residues long. Germline CDR1 and CDR2: LNHDA and SQIVND (reference sequence). V shed 0 bases and J shed 7 bases, with 12 bases lying between them.

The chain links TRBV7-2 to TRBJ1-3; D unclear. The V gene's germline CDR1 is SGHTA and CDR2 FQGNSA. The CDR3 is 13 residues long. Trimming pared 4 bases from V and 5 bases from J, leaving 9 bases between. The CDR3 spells CASSSKIRNTIYF. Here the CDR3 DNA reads TGTGCCAGCAGCTCTAAAATTCGAAACACCATATATTTT.